The rows below give T cell receptor beta chains drawn from one sample of a study of sequential checkpoint blockade in melanoma. Some clones are missing from TCRdb's copy, which holds only in-frame ones; the method was immunoSEQ multiplex PCR. The sample records about 12,000 clones, under 80% being singletons. Source: CD8+ T cells sorted from blood (inferred from file names), taken from a patient given nivolumab and ipilimumab in sequence. The receptors stem from a human donor with melanoma. The conserved cysteine and the conserved F or W are not part of the CDR3 here. D genes are given only for firm matches.

-	TRBV5-1	TRBJ1-5	ASSLAGEGQPQH
-	TRBV5-5	TRBJ2-7	ASSPKKGQTYEQY
TRBD1	TRBV6-5	TRBJ2-1	AIRDRGAFEQF
-	TRBV6-5	TRBJ2-2	ASSPRGGGTGELF
-	TRBV7-2	-	ASSPGLHYEQY
-	TRBV10-3	TRBJ2-7	AISDPDYYSYEQY
TRBD1	TRBV27	TRBJ2-7	ASSSYRGGEQY
-	TRBV4-2	TRBJ1-5	ASSQVFLGGASYSNQPQH
-	TRBV5-4	TRBJ2-2	ASSFGTPTGELF
-	TRBV6-6	TRBJ2-7	ASSYVAGGPYEQY
-	TRBV5-6	TRBJ2-1	ASSLELSGYNEQF
-	TRBV30	TRBJ1-4	AWSVLTDLNEKLF
-	TRBV7-6	TRBJ2-1	ASSFTGSNEQF
-	TRBV7-3	TRBJ2-1	ASSLTSSVNNEQF
TRBD1	TRBV4-1	TRBJ1-1	ASSLTGGGEAF
TRBD1	TRBV19	TRBJ1-4	ASSGTGWASTNEKLF
-	TRBV29-1	TRBJ2-7	SVETSYEQY
TRBD1	TRBV30	TRBJ1-1	ASGGRPEAF
TRBD2	TRBV4-1	TRBJ2-1	ASSPRTSGRQTYNEQF
-	TRBV28	TRBJ1-5	ASSHRHGNQPQH
TRBD1	TRBV27	TRBJ2-3	ASSPPDRDTDTQY
-	TRBV6-5	TRBJ2-5	ASSYSTWEETQY
-	TRBV2	TRBJ2-1	ASSTLTGSYNEQF
-	TRBV2	TRBJ2-7	ASNRFASYEQY
TRBD2	TRBV4-2	TRBJ2-5	ASSQFNGRAGGETQY
TRBD1	TRBV28	-	ASSLTGGSYEQY
TRBD2	TRBV7-9	TRBJ2-7	ASSLGLGSSYEQY
TRBD2	TRBV28	TRBJ2-5	ASSFPTSGGAGETQY
-	TRBV27	TRBJ1-2	ASSLRGVRGYT
TRBD1	TRBV6-5	TRBJ1-2	ASRRQGRGYT